One sample yielded the 20 T cell receptor beta chains listed below, sequenced in a study of regulatory T cells in long-lasting Graves disease. Arm-PCR of CDR3 regions and iRepertoire HTBI primers were the basis on which TCR beta libraries were built. TCRdb re-called the multiplex PCR reads with MiXCR, one entry per CDR3 protein. In the table there are 620,000 or so distinct CDR3 sequences, around 15% of which are singletons. Specified time point: newly diagnosed GD, antithyroid drugs for less than 3 months. PBMC RNA was the source of the TCR library. These records were also assigned to another study, of T cells in Graves' hyperthyroidism and ophthalmopathy.

The sample in question was peripheral blood mononuclear cells (PBMCs), obtained at new diagnosis, from a patient treated with antithyroid drugs. Every receptor here comes from a woman in her twenties or thirties with Graves disease.

Concerning this clonotype itself: A much larger clone lies a single base off, so this may be a read error. The genes are TRBV11-2 and TRBJ2-7; a possible D gene is TRBD2 (5 bases). The CDR3 runs 16 residues. Germline V CDR1 and CDR2: SGHAT, FQNNGV. Between the trimmed V and J ends, which lost 1 base and 0 bases, there was a span of 13 bases. The CDR3 nucleotides read TGTGCCAGCAGCTTAGGCCAGTGGAGGAGCTCCTACGAGCAGTACTTC. Protein: CASSLGQWRSSYEQYF.

The V call is TRBV5-1, the J call TRBJ2-2, with D uncertain. The CDR3 loop spans 13 amino acids. With 5 bases removed from V and 6 bases from J, the gap between germline ends came to 11 bases. In germline, CDR1 is SGHRS, CDR2 YFSETQ. The CDR3 nucleotides are TGCGCCAGCAGGCAAGAAGGATCCGGGGAGCTGTTTTTT. It is translated as CASRQEGSGELFF.

CDR3 amino acids: CASSGQINEAFF. CDR3 coding DNA: TGTGCCAGCTCCGGACAGATAAATGAAGCTTTCTTT. The rearrangement joins TRBV18 to TRBJ1-1; tentative D call: TRBD1 (6 bases). This CDR3 is built from 12 residues. V dropped 6 bases and J dropped 7 bases, with 12 bases sitting between them. CDR1 is KGHSH and CDR2 is LQKENI in the germline V gene.

This clonotype has a handful of counts. The rearrangement joins TRBV11-3 to TRBJ2-1; weak D call: TRBD1 (6 bases). CDR1 is SGHNT and CDR2 is YENEEA in the germline V gene. V lost 3 bases, J lost 2 bases, and 11 bases lay in between. This CDR3 spans 15 amino acids. CDR3 residues: CASSFTGNPYNEQFF. The CDR3 region has the DNA TGTGCCAGCAGCTTTACAGGGAACCCCTACAATGAGCAGTTCTTC. Full variable domain (remainder filled in from reference TRBV11-3 and TRBJ2-1): EAGVVQSPRYKIIEKKQPVAFWCNPISGHNTLYWYLQNLGQGPELLIRYENEEAVDDSQLPKDRFSAERLKGVDSTLKIQPAELGDSAVYLCASSFTGNPYNEQFFGPGTRLTVL.

There are many counts of this clonotype. The J gene is TRBJ2-1, the V gene TRBV28; TRBD1 matches 8 bases. CDR3 length equals 12 residues. V lost 6 bases and J lost 15; bases outside the gene matches: 10. CDR1 and CDR2 from the germline V gene are MDHEN and SYDVKM. CDR3 bases: TGTGCCAGCAGGCCCTCAGGGGGCGGATCGTTCTTC. Translation: CASRPSGGGSFF.

In its sample, this clonotype was seen a few times. The V call is TRBV20-1, the J call TRBJ2-5; D not resolved. Germline CDR1 DFQATT, CDR2 SNEGSKA (reference sequence). The CDR3 loop spans 11 amino acids. Trimming removed 1 base at V and 7 bases at J, with 7 bases between. The CDR3, as DNA: TGCAGTGCTAGAGTTTTGGGGACCCAGTACTTC. It specifies CSARVLGTQYF.

This clonotype has just a few counts. The chain joins TRBV14 to TRBJ1-3; D ambiguous. CDR1 and CDR2 (germline): SGHDN, FVKESK. The CDR3 runs to 16 residues. Trimming removed 1 base from V and 0 bases from J, with 10 bases in between. Here the CDR3 DNA reads TGTGCCAGCAGCCAAGGCGGGGTCAACTCTGGAAACACCATATATTTT. Protein sequence: CASSQGGVNSGNTIYF.

This clonotype was seen a few times. The chain employs TRBV7-9 and TRBJ2-3; 11 bases line up with TRBD2. Trimming took 2 bases from V and 5 from J; bases not matched to a gene: 3. CDR1 and CDR2 from the germline V gene are SEHNR and FQNEAQ (reference sequence). CDR3 size: 15 residues. The CDR3 reads CASSLTSGSLDTQYF. CDR3 nucleotides: TGTGCCAGCAGCTTAACTAGCGGGAGTCTAGATACGCAGTATTTT.

Concerning this clonotype: This may arise from a read error, as a much more abundant clone is one base away. The genes are TRBV5-1 and TRBJ1-1; D is perhaps TRBD1 (5 bases). There are 12 residues in the CDR3. The germline V gene has CDR1 SGHRS and CDR2 YFSETQ. The CDR3, as DNA: TGCGCCAGCGGCTTGCTGGGGGTGAAGGCTTTCTTT. Protein: CASGLLGVKAFF.

This clonotype was observed at least ten times. This sequence joins TRBV12-3 or TRBV12-4 and TRBJ2-4, with a possible D match to TRBD2 (6 bases). CDR3 length equals 12 residues. V lost 5 bases and J 6 bases, leaving 8 bases between the germline ends. This chain's CDR3 is CASSPGLNIQYF. The CDR3 bases are TGTGCCAGCAGTCCGGGACTAAACATTCAGTACTTC.

This sequence joins TRBV5-1 and TRBJ2-1; 9 nucleotides match TRBD1. J lost 2 bases, V lost 3 bases, and 6 bases had no gene match. Germline V lookup: CDR1 SGHRS, CDR2 YFSETQ. The CDR3 is 16 amino acids. The CDR3 DNA sequence: TGCGCCAGCAGCTGGGGGACAGGGAGCGCCTACAATGAGCAGTTCTTC. Amino acids: CASSWGTGSAYNEQFF.

The chain couples TRBV3-1 to TRBJ1-6, with TRBD1 identical over 7 bases. Losses at the gene ends were 7 bases for V and 9 bases for J; bases not matched to a gene: 3. The CDR3 is 12 amino acids. Germline V lookup: CDR1 LGHDT, CDR2 YNNKEL (reference sequence). The CDR3 DNA follows: TGTGCCAGCAACAGGGGAGGTTCACCCCTCCACTTT. Translating gives CASNRGGSPLHF.

Comment on this clonotype: A much bigger clone sits one base away, suggesting this may be a read error. This chain joins TRBV2 and TRBJ2-7; 7 nucleotides align to TRBD2. With 10 bases clipped from V and 5 bases from J, the junction kept 14 bases outside the gene matches. The CDR3 is made up of 14 amino acids. The V gene's germline CDR1 is SNHLY and CDR2 FYNNEI. This chain's CDR3 is CANRNGLEGDEQYF. CDR3 DNA sequence: TGTGCCAACAGAAACGGACTAGAGGGAGACGAGCAGTACTTC.

This clonotype was seen at least ten times. The chain carries TRBV20-1 and TRBJ2-5; the D gene could be TRBD1 or TRBD2 (5 bases each). Trimming took 1 base from V and 4 from J, leaving 19 bases between them. The CDR3 sequence is 16 residues long. Germline V gives CDR1 DFQATT, CDR2 SNEGSKA (reference sequence). The CDR3 DNA reads TGCAGTGCTAGAGTGTGGGGGAGCGGCGAAACAGAGACCCAGTACTTC. Residues: CSARVWGSGETETQYF.

This clonotype was seen ten or more times. The chain combines TRBV3-1 with TRBJ1-1, with unresolved D. CDR1 and CDR2 (germline): LGHDT, YNNKEL (reference sequence). This CDR3 contains 15 residues. Trimming pared 1 base from V and 3 bases from J, leaving 12 bases between. In DNA, the CDR3 is TGTGCCAGCAGCCAAGTCGGGGTCGTGGACACTGAAGCTTTCTTT. This gives the protein CASSQVGVVDTEAFF.

In the case of this clonotype: It may be a read error: a sequence one base away is much more abundant. The CDR3 is CASSLRVNSYNERFF. CDR3 nucleotide sequence: TGTGCCAGCAGCTTAAGGGTCAATTCCTACAATGAGCGGTTCTTC. This chain uses TRBV7-6 with TRBJ2-1; unclear D gene. Germline V gene data show CDR1 as SGHVS and CDR2 as FNYEAQ. The CDR3 contains 15 residues.

This clonotype came up a few times. The chain carries TRBV19 and TRBJ2-1; D possibly corresponds to TRBD1 (6 bases). Germline V gene lookup returns CDR1 LNHDA and CDR2 SQIVND (reference sequence). With 2 bases removed from V and 6 bases from J, the gap between germline ends came to 17 bases. The CDR3 consists of 16 residues. The CDR3 loop is CASSIFGLRGSNEQFF. CDR3 sequence (DNA): TGTGCCAGTAGTATATTTGGGCTCAGGGGATCCAATGAGCAGTTCTTC.

This clonotype showed up just once. The rearrangement joins TRBV27 to TRBJ1-3; D call uncertain. CDR3 length: 14 residues. Germline assignment: CDR1 MNHEY and CDR2 SMNVEV (reference sequence). The germline V and J ends were trimmed by 6 bases and 4 bases, with 13 bases remaining between them. This CDR3 reads CASSQGLAGNTIYF. The CDR3 coding sequence is TGTGCCAGCAGCCAAGGCCTAGCGGGAAACACCATATATTTT.

The chain has TRBV5-5 and TRBJ1-5, with 7 bases that match TRBD1. There are 17 residues in the CDR3. Per the germline V gene, CDR1 is SGHKS and CDR2 is YYEKEE (reference sequence). V was clipped by 4 bases and J by 1 base; unmatched bases: 11. The CDR3 region has the DNA TGTGCCAGCAGCCGACAGAGAACAGGGGTGAGCAATCAGCCCCAGCATTTT. It specifies CASSRQRTGVSNQPQHF.

Concerning this clonotype: A much larger clone lies one base from this, so it may be a read error. The J gene is TRBJ1-1, the V gene TRBV29-1, with 8 bases aligning to TRBD1. Germline values: CDR1 SQVTM, CDR2 ANQGSEA. The CDR3 runs to 12 residues. V dropped 7 bases and J dropped 4; count of bases not matched to a gene: 5. In nucleotides, the CDR3 is TGCAGCGCTCGGGACAGGATCACTGAAGCTTTCTTT. Its translation is CSARDRITEAFF. The full variable domain, completed using reference TRBV29-1 and TRBJ1-1, is SAVISQKPSRDICQRGTSLTIQCQVDSQVTMMFWYRQQPGQSLTLIATANQGSEATYESGFVIDKFPISRPNLTFSTLTVSNMSPEDSSIYLCSARDRITEAFFGQGTRLTVV.